This TCR beta chain was captured by sequencing in a study of spatial heterogeneity in lung cancer. Study background: The cohort: 65 to 80 early-stage, untreated non-small cell lung cancer patients.

This clonotype occurred many times. Specified time point: blood at routine non-recurrence follow-up after resection. Unsorted tumor, nontumor lung tissue or cryopreserved PBMC supplied the whole RNA. TCRdb passed the 5' RACE reads through MiXCR, listing each CDR3 protein once. The sample gives 20,000 to 30,000 distinct CDR3 sequences, around 5.8% of which show up once; 20% to 25% is in the top ten. The TCR sequence derives from a male donor with early-stage non-small cell lung cancer. The sample in question was PBMCs, obtained at follow-up.

CDR3 sequence: CASSPPGTTDNEQFF. Here the CDR3 DNA reads TGCGCCAGCAGCCCCCCTGGCACGACTGACAATGAGCAGTTCTTC. This chain connects TRBV5-1 to TRBJ2-1, with D unresolved. Per germline, CDR1 SGHRS and CDR2 YFSETQ. V lost 4 bases and J lost 5, with 16 bases in between. The CDR3 is 15 amino acids.